Each of the 16 T cell receptor beta chains below was sequenced from the same sample in a study of cytomegalovirus exposure and HLA in healthy donors (dated by TCRdb to 2017 to 2019). Library method: the immunoSEQ multiplex PCR assay. The multiplex PCR relied on a mix of 60 forward primers for TCR Vbeta segments and 13 reverse primers for TCR Jbeta segments. This immuneACCESS table, as held by TCRdb, lists in-frame sequences with V and J called but not all clones. Of the missing ones, under half trace to an unresolved V gene in checked studies; the others have no known cause. This sample is represented by some 120,000 clones; 65% to 80% of them were singletons. The ten largest clones capture roughly 13% of the sample. The sequenced sample was PBMCs. Source of these receptors: a woman in her sixties or seventies in good health and CMV-seropositive.

The chain combines TRBV5-1 with TRBJ2-1, with 13 nucleotides matching TRBD2. Per the germline V gene, CDR1 is SGHRS and CDR2 is YFSETQ. This CDR3 contains 15 residues. Trimming at V came to 5 bases and at J to 8 bases, leaving 7 bases not matched to a gene. In DNA form, the CDR3 reads TGCGCCAGCAGACTACTAGCGGGAGGGGGCCATGAGCAGTTCTTC. Translation gives CASRLLAGGGHEQFF.

The chain links TRBV2 to TRBJ1-2; TRBD1 matches at 9 bases. V was clipped by 4 bases and J by 2 bases; unmatched bases: 14. This CDR3 is 18 amino acids long. The V gene's germline CDR1 is SNHLY and CDR2 FYNNEI. This CDR3 is CASSANILSGTGNYGYTF. The CDR3 DNA sequence: TGTGCCAGCAGTGCGAATATCTTATCGGGGACAGGGAACTATGGCTACACCTTC.

The rearrangement uses TRBV15 and TRBJ2-7, with TRBD2 identical over 8 bases. The length of the CDR3 is 14 residues. In germline, CDR1 is LNHNV, CDR2 YYDKDF (reference sequence). J lost 6 bases, V lost 3 bases, and 7 bases had no gene match. CDR3 region: CATSRPGTSIEQYF. CDR3 coding DNA: TGTGCCACCAGCAGGCCCGGGACTAGTATCGAGCAGTACTTC.

The DNA for the CDR3 is TGTGCCAGCAGCACGACAGCGACGTCCTACAATGAGCAGTTCTTC. Its protein is CASSTTATSYNEQFF. The gene calls are TRBV7-7 and TRBJ2-1, with a tentative D call TRBD1 (5 bases). The CDR3 is 15 residues long. The germline V gene has CDR1 SSHAT and CDR2 FNYEAQ (reference sequence). V gave up 5 bases and J gave up 1 base, with 12 bases separating them.

V and J are TRBV27 and TRBJ2-2; 9 nucleotides line up with TRBD1. This CDR3 spans 17 amino acids. Germline-derived CDR1 and CDR2 are MNHEY and SMNVEV (reference sequence). V dropped 8 bases and J dropped 5; count of bases not matched to a gene: 15. The DNA for the CDR3 is TGTGCCAGCCGCCCAACGCCTAGGACAGGGGTGACCGGGGAGCTGTTTTTT. This encodes CASRPTPRTGVTGELFF.

The chain links TRBV19 to TRBJ1-1, with a weak D call TRBD1 (6 bases). In germline, CDR1 is LNHDA, CDR2 SQIVND (reference sequence). Between the trimmed V and J ends, which lost 3 bases and 5 bases, there was a span of 13 bases. The CDR3 has 14 residues. CDR3 loop: CASSMAGRGTEAFF. For the CDR3, the DNA is TGTGCCAGTAGTATGGCAGGCAGGGGAACTGAAGCTTTCTTT.

This chain uses TRBV2 with TRBJ2-7; 7 bases are shared with TRBD1. CDR1 and CDR2 from the germline V gene are SNHLY and FYNNEI. V lost 7 bases, J lost 2 bases, and 5 bases stayed unmatched. The CDR3 covers 13 residues. CDR3 loop: CASIPGQTYEQYF. In DNA, the CDR3 is TGTGCCAGCATCCCGGGACAGACCTACGAGCAGTACTTC. Full variable domain (outside the CDR3, taken from reference TRBV2 and TRBJ2-7): EPEVTQTPSHQVTQMGQEVILRCVPISNHLYFYWYRQILGQKVEFLVSFYNNEISEKSEIFDDQFSVERPDGSNFTLKIRSTKLEDSAMYFCASIPGQTYEQYFGPGTRLTVT.

V and J are TRBV10-3 and TRBJ2-7, with TRBD1 identical over 7 bases. This CDR3 is 13 amino acids long. V lost 10 bases, J lost 5 bases, and 11 bases stayed unmatched. Germline V gene sequence: CDR1 ENHRY, CDR2 SYGVKD. CDR3 nucleotides: TGTGCCACCACGGAAGACAGGGCTCACGAGCAGTACTTC. This translates into CATTEDRAHEQYF.

The chain recombines TRBV15 with TRBJ2-3; TRBD2 might be the D (5 bases). V gave up 8 bases and J gave up 0 bases, with 15 bases separating them. The CDR3 extends over 15 amino acids. In germline, CDR1 is LNHNV, CDR2 YYDKDF (reference sequence). CDR3: CATARPADSTDTQYF. CDR3 coding DNA: TGTGCCACCGCTCGGCCAGCGGATAGCACAGATACGCAGTATTTT.

The rearrangement uses TRBV30 and TRBJ1-1, with 10 nucleotides matching TRBD1. Germline V gene lookup returns CDR1 GTSNPN and CDR2 SVGIG (reference sequence). V shed 0 bases, J shed 4 bases, and the junction held 5 bases outside the gene matches. The CDR3 spans 15 residues. DNA for the CDR3: TGTGCCTGGAGTGTAGCGGGACAGGGGATCACTGAAGCTTTCTTT. Protein sequence: CAWSVAGQGITEAFF.

This chain joins TRBV12-5 and TRBJ2-1; TRBD2 matches 7 bases. Per germline, CDR1 LGHNT and CDR2 FRNRAP. The CDR3 runs 14 residues. The CDR3 DNA sequence: TGTGCGGGCGCCGGGGGGAGCTCCTACAATGAGCAGTTCTTC. Its translation is CAGAGGSSYNEQFF.

V and J are TRBV7-2 and TRBJ2-7; D unclear. CDR1 and CDR2 (germline): SGHTA, FQGNSA. The V and J ends lost 0 bases and 4 bases respectively, with 10 bases between them. The length of the CDR3 is 14 residues. The chain's CDR3 is CASSLAVGPYEQYF. The CDR3 DNA reads as TGTGCCAGCAGCTTAGCAGTTGGGCCGTACGAGCAGTACTTC.

The chain is built from TRBV6-5 and TRBJ1-1; D perhaps matches TRBD1 (5 bases). From germline, CDR1 is MNHEY and CDR2 SVGAGI. The CDR3 runs to 15 residues. Trimming cost V 7 bases and J 1 base, with 16 bases left between them. The CDR3, as DNA: TGTGCCAGCAAGGAGTTGAGGGGAGGGAACACTGAAGCTTTCTTT. It encodes CASKELRGGNTEAFF.

The V gene is TRBV15, the J gene TRBJ1-2; D gene unclear. CDR1 is LNHNV, CDR2 YYDKDF, per germline (reference sequence). Trimming shortened V by 5 bases and J by 2 bases, and 21 bases separated the two germline ends. CDR3 length: 17 amino acids. The CDR3 DNA reads TGTGCCACCAGCGGACTGGCGACGGACCTAACAAACTATGGCTACACCTTC. Translated: CATSGLATDLTNYGYTF.

The genes are TRBV30 and TRBJ2-5; TRBD2 matches 11 bases. This CDR3 is built from 15 residues. Germline V gene sequence: CDR1 GTSNPN, CDR2 SVGIG (reference sequence). Germline trimming cut 5 bases from V and 6 bases from J; bases unmatched to any gene: 11. The CDR3 DNA reads as TGTGCCTGGGGTCCTAGCGGGGGGCGAACAAAGACCCAGTACTTC. Encoded protein: CAWGPSGGRTKTQYF.

V usage is TRBV13 and J usage is TRBJ2-3; 9 positions match TRBD2. Germline lookup yields CDR1 PRHDT and CDR2 FYEKMQ (reference sequence). Trimming removed 4 bases from V and 4 bases from J; junction bases left unmatched: 9. The CDR3 extends over 16 amino acids. The CDR3 DNA follows: TGTGCCAGCAGCTCCAGAAGAGCGGGGGGTGCAGATACGCAGTATTTT. This encodes CASSSRRAGGADTQYF.